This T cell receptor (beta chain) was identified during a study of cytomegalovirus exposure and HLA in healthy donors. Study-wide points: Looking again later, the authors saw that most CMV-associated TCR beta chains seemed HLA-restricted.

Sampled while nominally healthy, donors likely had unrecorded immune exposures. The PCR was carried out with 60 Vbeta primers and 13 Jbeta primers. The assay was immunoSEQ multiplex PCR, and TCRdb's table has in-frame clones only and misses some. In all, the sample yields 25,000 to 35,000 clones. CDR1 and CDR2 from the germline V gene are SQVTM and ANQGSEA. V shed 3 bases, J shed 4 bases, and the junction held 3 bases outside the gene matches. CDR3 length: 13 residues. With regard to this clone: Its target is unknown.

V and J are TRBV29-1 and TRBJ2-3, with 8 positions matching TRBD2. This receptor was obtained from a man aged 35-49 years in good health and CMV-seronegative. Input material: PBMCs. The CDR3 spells CSVDREGADTQYF. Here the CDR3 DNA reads TGCAGCGTTGATCGGGAGGGGGCAGATACGCAGTATTTT.